The 14 T cell receptor beta chains presented below share a single source sample, sequenced in a study of blood T cells in healthy people across ages. It was with a sample-barcoded 5' primer and a J-beta primer mix that a second PCR of roughly 7 to 12 cycles was run. TCRdb re-called the 5' RACE reads through MiXCR, storing one row per CDR3 protein. The profile shows almost 550,000 distinct CDR3 sequences, about 24% of them singletons. Another study also made use of these data, one on T cells of mothers and their children.

The source material was blood. These receptors were collected from a boy between 10 and 17 years old in good health.

The rearrangement uses TRBV28 and TRBJ1-5; perhaps TRBD1 as D (6 bases). Germline V CDR1 and CDR2: MDHEN, SYDVKM. Trimming pared 10 bases from V and 1 base from J, leaving 14 bases between. The CDR3 extends over 14 amino acids. In nucleotides, the CDR3 is TGTGCCATGGGCCCCGGGACAAGCAATCAGCCCCAGCATTTT. It is translated as CAMGPGTSNQPQHF.

The V and J genes are TRBV20-1 and TRBJ2-7; 10 nucleotides agree with TRBD2. V was clipped by 7 bases and J by 2 bases; unmatched bases: 11. Germline lookup yields CDR1 DFQATT and CDR2 SNEGSKA (reference sequence). The CDR3 contains 15 residues. CDR3 amino acids: CSVELAGPKTYEQYF. CDR3 nucleotides: TGCAGTGTTGAACTAGCGGGACCGAAAACCTACGAGCAGTACTTC.

This clonotype was seen only a few times. This chain joins TRBV6-6 and TRBJ1-6; no firm D call. Trimming stripped 2 bases from V and 4 bases from J, with 12 bases between. Germline lookup yields CDR1 MNHNY and CDR2 SVGAGI (reference sequence). The CDR3 runs 16 residues. CDR3 nucleotide sequence: TGTGCCAGCAGTTACGATAGGGCAGCTTATAATTCACCCCTCCACTTT. Translation gives CASSYDRAAYNSPLHF.

The chain recombines TRBV12-3 or TRBV12-4 with TRBJ2-3; the D gene is possibly TRBD1 (6 bases). The ends were cut back, 4 bases at V and 4 bases at J, with 15 bases in the middle. CDR3 size: 15 residues. The CDR3 sequence: CASSSSREGADTQYF. The CDR3 DNA reads as TGTGCCAGCAGTTCCAGCAGAGAGGGGGCAGATACGCAGTATTTT.

This clonotype was observed a handful of times. V usage is TRBV11-2 and J usage is TRBJ2-5; 9 bases fit TRBD1. Germline V lookup: CDR1 SGHAT, CDR2 FQNNGV. V lost 4 bases to trimming and J lost 5 bases; unmatched junction nucleotides: 5. CDR3 length equals 14 residues. This CDR3 is CASSYTGGSETQYF. As DNA, the CDR3 is TGTGCCAGCAGCTATACAGGGGGCTCGGAGACCCAGTACTTC. The whole variable domain, remainder taken from reference TRBV11-2 and TRBJ2-5, is EAGVAQSPRYKIIEKRQSVAFWCNPISGHATLYWYQQILGQGPKLLIQFQNNGVVDDSQLPKDRFSAERLKGVDSTLKIQPAKLEDSAVYLCASSYTGGSETQYFGPGTRLLVL.

The V gene is TRBV5-6, the J gene TRBJ2-7; TRBD1 might be the D (5 bases). CDR3 length: 11 residues. Germline CDR1 reads SGHDT; CDR2 reads YYEEEE. V was pared by 4 bases and J by 7 bases, with 9 bases between. The CDR3 DNA sequence: TGTGCCAGCAGCCAGAACAGGGAGCAGTACTTC. Translated: CASSQNREQYF.

This rearrangement joins TRBV20-1 to TRBJ1-4; unclear D gene. The V gene's germline CDR1 is DFQATT and CDR2 SNEGSKA (reference sequence). V was cut by 5 bases and J by 0 bases, with 13 bases left in between. This CDR3 comprises 15 residues. CDR3 nucleotide sequence: TGCAGTGCTCCCCAGAAGCCTGCAACTAATGAAAAACTGTTTTTT. Translating it yields CSAPQKPATNEKLFF.

There are a few counts of this clonotype. The rearrangement uses TRBV7-3 and TRBJ2-3; D is possibly TRBD2 (8 bases). Germline loops: CDR1 SGHTA, CDR2 FQGTGA. The germline V and J ends were trimmed by 5 bases and 0 bases, with 18 bases remaining between them. This CDR3 spans 17 amino acids. The CDR3 sequence: CASSPGGGGRSTDTQYF. The CDR3 nucleotides read TGTGCCAGCAGCCCAGGGGGGGGCGGGAGGAGCACAGATACGCAGTATTTT.

J is TRBJ2-7 and V is TRBV20-1; no firm D call. Per the germline V gene, CDR1 is DFQATT and CDR2 is SNEGSKA (reference sequence). V gave up 3 bases and J gave up 2 bases, with 11 bases separating them. This CDR3 is built from 13 residues. CDR3: CSARPLLAYEQYF. CDR3 nucleotide sequence: TGCAGTGCTAGGCCCCTTTTGGCCTACGAGCAGTACTTC.

This chain uses TRBV12-3 or TRBV12-4 with TRBJ2-2; 11 nucleotides align to TRBD1. The CDR3 runs 16 residues. With 4 bases clipped from V and 2 bases from J, the junction kept 3 bases outside the gene matches. The chain's CDR3 is CASSWGQGVNTGELFF. In DNA, the CDR3 is TGTGCCAGCAGTTGGGGACAGGGGGTTAACACCGGGGAGCTGTTTTTT.

The chain has TRBV7-9 and TRBJ1-2; D is ambiguous. The V and J ends lost 1 base and 4 bases respectively, with 7 bases between them. This CDR3 is built from 13 residues. Germline V gene lookup returns CDR1 SEHNR and CDR2 FQNEAQ (reference sequence). DNA for the CDR3: TGTGCCAGCAGCTTAGGATCCAGCTATGGCTACACCTTC. Its protein product is CASSLGSSYGYTF.

This clonotype was counted a few times. The junction departs from the called germline gene at one end, perhaps through a read error. The chain joins TRBV28 to TRBJ2-4, with 10 bases identical to TRBD2. The CDR3 has 17 residues. Germline V CDR1 and CDR2: MDHEN, SYDVKM. The CDR3 spells CASSLASGGKAKNIQHF. DNA of the CDR3: TGTGCCAGCAGTTTGGCTAGCGGGGGTAAAGCCAAAAACATTCAGCACTTC.

The chain combines TRBV20-1 with TRBJ1-1; a weak D match, TRBD1 (6 bases). V lost 6 bases and J lost 1, with 12 bases in between. Per germline, CDR1 DFQATT and CDR2 SNEGSKA (reference sequence). CDR3 length: 13 residues. The CDR3 DNA reads as TGCAGTGCGGCGGGACACCCGAACACTGAAGCTTTCTTT. Its protein product is CSAAGHPNTEAFF.

This clonotype was seen a handful of times. The rearrangement uses TRBV7-9 and TRBJ2-5; 10 positions agree with TRBD2. Gene TRBJ2-1 matches the end of the DNA better, so the J call may be wrong. The CDR3 contains 16 residues. Germline V gene data show CDR1 as SEHNR and CDR2 as FQNEAQ (reference sequence). CDR3 protein: CASSLGRTSGYNEQFF. For the CDR3, the DNA is TGTGCCAGCAGCTTAGGCAGGACTAGCGGCTACAATGAGCAGTTCTTC.